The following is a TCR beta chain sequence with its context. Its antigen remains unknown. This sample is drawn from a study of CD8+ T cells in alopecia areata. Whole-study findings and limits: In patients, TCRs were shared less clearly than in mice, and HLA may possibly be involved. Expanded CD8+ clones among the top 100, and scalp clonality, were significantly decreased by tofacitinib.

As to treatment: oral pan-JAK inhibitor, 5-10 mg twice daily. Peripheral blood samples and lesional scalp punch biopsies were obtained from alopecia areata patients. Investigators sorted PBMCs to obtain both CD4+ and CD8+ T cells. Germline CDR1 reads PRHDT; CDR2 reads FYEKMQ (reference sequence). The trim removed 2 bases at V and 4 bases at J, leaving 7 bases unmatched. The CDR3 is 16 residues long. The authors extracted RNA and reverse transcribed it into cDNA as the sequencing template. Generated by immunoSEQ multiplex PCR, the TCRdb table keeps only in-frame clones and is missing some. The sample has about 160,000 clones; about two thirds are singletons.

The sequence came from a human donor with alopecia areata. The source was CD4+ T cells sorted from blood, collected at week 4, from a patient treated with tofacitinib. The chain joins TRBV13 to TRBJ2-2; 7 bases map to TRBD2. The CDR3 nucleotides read TGTGCCAGCAGCTTAAGCGGGAAAAGAGGCACCGGGGAGCTGTTTTTT. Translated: CASSLSGKRGTGELFF.